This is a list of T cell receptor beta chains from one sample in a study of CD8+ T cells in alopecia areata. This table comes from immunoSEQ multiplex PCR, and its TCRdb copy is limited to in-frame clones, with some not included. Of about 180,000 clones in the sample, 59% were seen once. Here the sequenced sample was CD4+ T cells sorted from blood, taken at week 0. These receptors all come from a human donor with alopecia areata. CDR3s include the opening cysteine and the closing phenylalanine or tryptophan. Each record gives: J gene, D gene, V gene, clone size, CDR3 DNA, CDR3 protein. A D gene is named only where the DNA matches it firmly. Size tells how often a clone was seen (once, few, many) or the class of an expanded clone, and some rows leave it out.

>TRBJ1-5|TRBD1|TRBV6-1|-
TGTGCCAGCAGGAACGGACAGGGAGGCCAGCCCCAGCATTTT
CASRNGQGGQPQHF
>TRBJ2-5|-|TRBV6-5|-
TGTGCCAGCAGTTATGATCGGGGGGCCGAGACCCAGTACTTC
CASSYDRGAETQYF
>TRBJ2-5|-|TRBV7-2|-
TGTGCCAGCAGCAACTTATGGGGGAAACAAGAGACCCAGTACTTC
CASSNLWGKQETQYF
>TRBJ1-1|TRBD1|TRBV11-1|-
TGTGCCAGCAGCCGGCGCGACAGGGTGAGCACTGAAGCTTTCTTT
CASSRRDRVSTEAFF
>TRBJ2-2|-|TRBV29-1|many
TGCAGCGTTGCACTGAACACCGGGGAGCTGTTTTTT
CSVALNTGELFF
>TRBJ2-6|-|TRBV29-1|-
TGCAGCGTTGAGGGGCAAGCCAGCTCTGGGGCCAACGTCCTGACTTTC
CSVEGQASSGANVLTF
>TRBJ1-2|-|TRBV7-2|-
TGTGCCAGCAGCTACTCCGTCGGACAGACGTATGGCTACACCTTC
CASSYSVGQTYGYTF
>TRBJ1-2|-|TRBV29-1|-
TGCAGCGTTGAAGAGACAGGTTTAATTGGCTACACCTTC
CSVEETGLIGYTF
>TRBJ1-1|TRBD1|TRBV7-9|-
TGTGCCAGCCATCTGGGACAGCTGAACACTGAAGCTTTCTTT
CASHLGQLNTEAFF
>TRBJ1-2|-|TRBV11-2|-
TGTGCCAGCAGCCAGGGCCGACGGGGCTACACCTTC
CASSQGRRGYTF
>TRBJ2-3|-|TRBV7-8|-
TGTGCCAGCAGCTTAGGTGCGGGGAAAATCAATACGCAGTATTTT
CASSLGAGKINTQYF
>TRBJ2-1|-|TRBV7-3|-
TGTGCCAGCAGCTCCTCAGGGACTGGTAGGTTTCATGAGCAGTTCTTC
CASSSSGTGRFHEQFF
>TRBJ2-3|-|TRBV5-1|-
TGCGCCAGCAGGTCTAGGGTCGGCAAACCCCCAGATACGCAGTATTTT
CASRSRVGKPPDTQYF
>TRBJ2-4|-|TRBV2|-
TGTGCCAGCAGCTTAAACATTCAGTACTTC
CASSLNIQYF
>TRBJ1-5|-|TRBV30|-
TGTGCCTGGAGTGTCGTAGCGGCGTCGCCCCAGCATTTT
CAWSVVAASPQHF
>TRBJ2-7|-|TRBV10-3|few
TGTGCCATCAGTACCCTCACAGGTGGCTCCTACGAGCAGTACTTC
CAISTLTGGSYEQYF
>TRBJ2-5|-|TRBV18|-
TGTGCCAGCTCACCCGAGACAGGAGGGACCCAGTACTTC
CASSPETGGTQYF